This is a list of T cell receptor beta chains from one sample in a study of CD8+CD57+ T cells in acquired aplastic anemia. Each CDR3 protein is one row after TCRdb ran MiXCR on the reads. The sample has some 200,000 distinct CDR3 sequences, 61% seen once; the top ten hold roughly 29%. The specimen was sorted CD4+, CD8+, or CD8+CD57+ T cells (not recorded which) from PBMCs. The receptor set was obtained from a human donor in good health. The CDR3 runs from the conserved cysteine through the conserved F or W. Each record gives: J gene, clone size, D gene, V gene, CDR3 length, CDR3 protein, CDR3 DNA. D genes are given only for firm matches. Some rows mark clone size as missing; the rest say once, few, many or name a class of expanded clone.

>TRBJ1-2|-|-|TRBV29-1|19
CSVEALTLADEGFNYGYTF
TGCAGCGTTGAAGCACTTACTTTAGCAGACGAAGGCTTTAACTATGGCTACACCTTC
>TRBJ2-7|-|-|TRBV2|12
CASSGNRYEQYF
TGTGCCAGCAGTGGTAATCGGTACGAGCAGTACTTC
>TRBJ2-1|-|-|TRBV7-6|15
CASSFSGSLYNEQFF
TGTGCCAGCAGCTTTTCCGGGAGTTTGTACAATGAGCAGTTCTTC
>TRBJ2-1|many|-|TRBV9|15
CASSVAGLGYNEQFF
TGTGCCAGCAGCGTAGCAGGGTTAGGCTACAATGAGCAGTTCTTC
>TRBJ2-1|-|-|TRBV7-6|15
CASSIMGSSHNEQFF
TGTGCCAGCAGCATCATGGGTTCTAGCCACAATGAGCAGTTCTTC
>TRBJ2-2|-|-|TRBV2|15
CASITPGTNTGELFF
TGTGCCAGCATCACCCCGGGGACCAACACCGGGGAGCTGTTTTTT
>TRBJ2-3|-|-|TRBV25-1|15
CASSSDGRQPDTQYF
TGTGCCAGCAGTTCGGACGGAAGACAGCCAGATACGCAGTATTTT
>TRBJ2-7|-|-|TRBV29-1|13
CSVEGQGNAEQYF
TGCAGCGTTGAAGGGCAGGGGAATGCCGAGCAGTACTTC
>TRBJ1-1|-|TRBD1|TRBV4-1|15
CASSPGTVMDTEAFF
TGCGCCAGCAGCCCAGGGACAGTGATGGACACTGAAGCTTTCTTT
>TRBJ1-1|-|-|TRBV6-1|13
CASPRDGAIEAFF
TGTGCCAGCCCTAGGGACGGCGCAATTGAAGCTTTCTTT
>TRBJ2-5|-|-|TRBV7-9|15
CASSLGVPGRETQYF
TGTGCCAGCAGCCTAGGGGTTCCGGGGCGGGAGACCCAGTACTTC
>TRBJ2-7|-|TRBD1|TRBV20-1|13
CSALPGQGNEQYF
TGCAGTGCTTTACCGGGACAGGGGAACGAGCAGTACTTC
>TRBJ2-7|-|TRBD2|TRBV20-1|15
CSASWLAGEAIEQYF
TGCAGTGCTAGTTGGCTAGCGGGAGAAGCTATCGAGCAGTACTTC
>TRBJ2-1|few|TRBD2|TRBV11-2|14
CASSQRGGYNEQFF
TGTGCCAGCAGCCAGCGGGGTGGTTACAATGAGCAGTTCTTC
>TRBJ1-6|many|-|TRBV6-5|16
CASSYSLAAGDSPLHF
TGTGCCAGCAGTTACAGTCTGGCGGCAGGAGATTCACCCCTCCACTTT
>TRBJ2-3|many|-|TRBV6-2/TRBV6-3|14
CASSYGESTDTQYF
TGTGCCAGCAGTTACGGGGAGAGCACAGATACGCAGTATTTT
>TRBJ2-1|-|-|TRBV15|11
CATSAHQEQFF
TGTGCCACCAGCGCCCACCAGGAGCAGTTCTTC
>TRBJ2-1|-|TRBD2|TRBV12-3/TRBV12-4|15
CASRPGLVRANEQFF
TGTGCCAGCAGGCCGGGACTAGTGAGAGCCAATGAGCAGTTCTTC
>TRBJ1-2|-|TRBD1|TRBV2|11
CARGTADGYTF
TGTGCCAGAGGGACAGCTGATGGCTACACCTTC
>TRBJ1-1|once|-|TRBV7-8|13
CASTYRVGSEAFF
TGTGCCAGCACCTACAGGGTTGGGTCTGAAGCTTTCTTT
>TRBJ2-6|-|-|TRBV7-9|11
CASSPPPVLTF
TGTGCCAGCAGCCCCCCTCCCGTCCTGACTTTC
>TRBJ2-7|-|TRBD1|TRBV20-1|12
CSAPDRTYEQYF
TGCAGTGCTCCGGACAGGACCTACGAGCAGTACTTC
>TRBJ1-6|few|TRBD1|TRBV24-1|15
CATSTGVTYNSPLHF
TGTGCCACCAGCACAGGGGTAACCTATAATTCACCCCTCCACTTT
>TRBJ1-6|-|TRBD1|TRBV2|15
CARGKGTGNNSPLHF
TGTGCCAGGGGCAAAGGGACAGGGAATAATTCACCCCTCCACTTT
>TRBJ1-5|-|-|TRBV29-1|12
CSVRTEHQPQHF
TGCAGCGTACGGACAGAGCATCAGCCCCAGCATTTT
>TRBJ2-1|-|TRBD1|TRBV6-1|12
CASGDRAEEQFF
TGTGCCAGCGGAGACAGGGCGGAGGAGCAGTTCTTC
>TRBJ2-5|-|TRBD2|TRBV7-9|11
CASSLGGSQYF
TGTGCCAGCAGCTTGGGAGGGTCCCAGTACTTC
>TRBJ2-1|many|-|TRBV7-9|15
CASSPRSGSYNEQFF
TGTGCCAGCAGCCCACGTTCAGGCTCCTACAATGAGCAGTTCTTC